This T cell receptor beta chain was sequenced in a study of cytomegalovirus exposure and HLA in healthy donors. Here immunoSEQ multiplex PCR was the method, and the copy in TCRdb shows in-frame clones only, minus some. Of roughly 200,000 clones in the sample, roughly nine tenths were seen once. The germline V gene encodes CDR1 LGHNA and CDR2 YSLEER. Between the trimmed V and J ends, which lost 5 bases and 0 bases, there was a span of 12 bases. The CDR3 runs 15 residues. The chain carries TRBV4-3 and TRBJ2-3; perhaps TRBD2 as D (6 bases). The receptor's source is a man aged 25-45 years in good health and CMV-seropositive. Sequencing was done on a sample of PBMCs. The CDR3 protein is CASSWGGESTDTQYF. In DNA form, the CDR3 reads TGCGCCAGCAGCTGGGGCGGGGAGAGCACAGATACGCAGTATTTT.